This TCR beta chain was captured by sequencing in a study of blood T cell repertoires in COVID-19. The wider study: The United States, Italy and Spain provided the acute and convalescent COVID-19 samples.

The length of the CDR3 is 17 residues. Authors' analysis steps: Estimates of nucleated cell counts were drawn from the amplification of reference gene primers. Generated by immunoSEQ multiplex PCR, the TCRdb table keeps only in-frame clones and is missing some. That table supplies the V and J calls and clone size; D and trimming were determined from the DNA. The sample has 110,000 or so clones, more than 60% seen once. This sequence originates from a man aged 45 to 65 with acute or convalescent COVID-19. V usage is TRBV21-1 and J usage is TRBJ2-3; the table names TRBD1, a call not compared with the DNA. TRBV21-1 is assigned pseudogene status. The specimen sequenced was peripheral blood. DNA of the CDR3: TGTGCCAGCAGCCAAACTAACAGGACAGACAGCACAGATACGCAGTATTTT. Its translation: CASSQTNRTDSTDTQYF.